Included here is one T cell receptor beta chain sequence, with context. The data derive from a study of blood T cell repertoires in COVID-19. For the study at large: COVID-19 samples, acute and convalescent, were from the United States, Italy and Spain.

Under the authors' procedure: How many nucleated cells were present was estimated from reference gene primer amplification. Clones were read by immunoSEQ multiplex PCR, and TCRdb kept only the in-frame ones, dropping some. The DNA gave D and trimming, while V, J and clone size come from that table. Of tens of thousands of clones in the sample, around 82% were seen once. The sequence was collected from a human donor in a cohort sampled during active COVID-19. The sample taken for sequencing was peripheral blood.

The CDR3 nucleotides read TGTGCCAGCACTTCCGACAGCGTAAGGCAGTTCTTC. Translating gives CASTSDSVRQFF. The chain is built from TRBV6-6 and TRBJ2-1, with D possibly TRBD1 on 5 matching bases. CDR1 is MNHNY, CDR2 SVGAGI, per germline (reference sequence). The ends were cut back, 7 bases at V and 12 bases at J, with 16 bases in the middle. CDR3 length: 12 amino acids.